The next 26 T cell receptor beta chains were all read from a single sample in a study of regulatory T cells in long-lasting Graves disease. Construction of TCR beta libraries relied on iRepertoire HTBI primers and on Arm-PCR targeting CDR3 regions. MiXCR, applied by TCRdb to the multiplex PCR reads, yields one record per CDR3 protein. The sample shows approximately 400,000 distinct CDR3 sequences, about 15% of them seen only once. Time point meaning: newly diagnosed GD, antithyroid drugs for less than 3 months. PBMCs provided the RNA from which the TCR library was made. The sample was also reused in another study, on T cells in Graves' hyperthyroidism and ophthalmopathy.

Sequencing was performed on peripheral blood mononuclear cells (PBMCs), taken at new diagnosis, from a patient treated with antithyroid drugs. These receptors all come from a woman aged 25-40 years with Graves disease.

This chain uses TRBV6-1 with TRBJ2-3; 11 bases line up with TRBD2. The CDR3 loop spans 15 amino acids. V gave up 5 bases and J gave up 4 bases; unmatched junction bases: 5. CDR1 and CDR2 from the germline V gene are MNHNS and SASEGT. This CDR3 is CASSPSGLAADTQYF. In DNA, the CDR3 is TGTGCCAGCAGTCCATCGGGACTAGCGGCAGATACGCAGTATTTT.

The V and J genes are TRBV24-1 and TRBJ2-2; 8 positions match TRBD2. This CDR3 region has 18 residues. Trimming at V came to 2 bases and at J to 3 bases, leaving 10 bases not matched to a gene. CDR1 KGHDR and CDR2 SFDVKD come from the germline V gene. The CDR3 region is CATSDWPLSGRHTGELFF. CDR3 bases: TGTGCCACCAGTGATTGGCCCCTAAGCGGGAGACACACCGGGGAGCTGTTTTTT.

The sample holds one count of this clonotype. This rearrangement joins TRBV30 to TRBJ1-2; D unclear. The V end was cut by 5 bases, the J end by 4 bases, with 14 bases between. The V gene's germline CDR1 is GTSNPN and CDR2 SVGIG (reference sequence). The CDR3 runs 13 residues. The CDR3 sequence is CAWHISRPYGYTF. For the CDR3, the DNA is TGTGCCTGGCATATTTCGAGGCCCTATGGCTACACCTTC.

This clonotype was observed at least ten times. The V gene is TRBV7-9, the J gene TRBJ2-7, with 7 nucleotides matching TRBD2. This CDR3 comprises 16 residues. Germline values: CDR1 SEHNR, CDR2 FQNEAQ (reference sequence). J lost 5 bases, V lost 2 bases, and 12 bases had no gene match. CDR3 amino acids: CASSLRAPSGRNEQYF. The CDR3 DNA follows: TGTGCCAGCAGCTTACGAGCTCCTAGCGGTCGGAACGAGCAGTACTTC.

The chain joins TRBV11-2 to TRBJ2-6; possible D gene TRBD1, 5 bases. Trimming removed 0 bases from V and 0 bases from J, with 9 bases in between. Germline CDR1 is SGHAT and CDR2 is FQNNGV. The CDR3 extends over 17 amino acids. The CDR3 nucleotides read TGTGCCAGCAGCTTAGATATGACAGCCTCTGGGGCCAACGTCCTGACTTTC. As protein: CASSLDMTASGANVLTF.

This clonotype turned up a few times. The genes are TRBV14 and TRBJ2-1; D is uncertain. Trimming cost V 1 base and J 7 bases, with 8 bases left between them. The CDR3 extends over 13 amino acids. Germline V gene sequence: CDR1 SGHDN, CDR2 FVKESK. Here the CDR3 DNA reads TGTGCCAGCAGCCAAGGTTTCTTGAATGAGCAGTTCTTC. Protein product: CASSQGFLNEQFF. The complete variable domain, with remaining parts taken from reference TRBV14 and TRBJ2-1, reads EAGVTQFPSHSVIEKGQTVTLRCDPISGHDNLYWYRRVMGKEIKFLLHFVKESKQDESGMPNNRFLAERTGGTYSTLKVQPAELEDSGVYFCASSQGFLNEQFFGPGTRLTVL.

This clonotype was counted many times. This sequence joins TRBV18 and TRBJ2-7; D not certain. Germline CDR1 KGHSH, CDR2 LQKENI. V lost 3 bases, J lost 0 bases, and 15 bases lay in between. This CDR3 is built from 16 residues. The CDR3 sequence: CASSPMEGSSSYEQYF. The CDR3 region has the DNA TGTGCCAGCTCACCTATGGAAGGGTCAAGCTCCTACGAGCAGTACTTC.

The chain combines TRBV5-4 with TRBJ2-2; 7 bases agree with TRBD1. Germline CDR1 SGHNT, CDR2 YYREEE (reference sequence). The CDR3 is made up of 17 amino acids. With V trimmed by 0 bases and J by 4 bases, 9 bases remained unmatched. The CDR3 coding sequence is TGTGCCAGCAGCTTGGAGTTCGACAGGGCGAGCACCGGGGAGCTGTTTTTT. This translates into CASSLEFDRASTGELFF.

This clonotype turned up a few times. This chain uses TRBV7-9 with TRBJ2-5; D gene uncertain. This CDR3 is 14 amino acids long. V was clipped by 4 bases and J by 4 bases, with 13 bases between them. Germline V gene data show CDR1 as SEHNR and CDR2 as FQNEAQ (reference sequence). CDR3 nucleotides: TGTGCCAGCAGCTCCGACACCCGCCGAGAGACCCAGTACTTC. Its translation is CASSSDTRRETQYF.

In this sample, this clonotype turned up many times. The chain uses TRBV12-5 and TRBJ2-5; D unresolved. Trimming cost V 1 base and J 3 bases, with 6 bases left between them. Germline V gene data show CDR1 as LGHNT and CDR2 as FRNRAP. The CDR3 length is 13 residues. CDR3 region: CASGLARKETQYF. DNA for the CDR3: TGTGCTAGTGGTTTGGCTCGCAAAGAGACCCAGTACTTC.

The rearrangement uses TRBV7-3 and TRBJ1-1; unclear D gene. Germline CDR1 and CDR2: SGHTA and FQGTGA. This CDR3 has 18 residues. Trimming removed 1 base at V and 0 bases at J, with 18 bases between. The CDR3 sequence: CASSLKADFPTVNTEAFF. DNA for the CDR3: TGTGCCAGCAGCTTAAAGGCCGATTTCCCTACGGTGAACACTGAAGCTTTCTTT.

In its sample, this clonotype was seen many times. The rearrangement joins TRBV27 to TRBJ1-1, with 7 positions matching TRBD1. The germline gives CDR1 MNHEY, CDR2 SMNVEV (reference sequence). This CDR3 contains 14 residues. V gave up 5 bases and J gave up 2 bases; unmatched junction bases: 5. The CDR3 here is CASSTRDSNTEAFF. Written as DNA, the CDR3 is TGTGCCAGCAGTACCCGGGACAGCAACACTGAAGCTTTCTTT.

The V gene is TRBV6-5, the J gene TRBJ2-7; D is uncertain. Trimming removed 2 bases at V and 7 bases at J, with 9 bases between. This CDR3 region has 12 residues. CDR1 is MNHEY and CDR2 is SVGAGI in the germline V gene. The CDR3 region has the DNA TGTGCCAGCAGTTACCTGGGTAGGGAGCAGTACTTC. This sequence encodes CASSYLGREQYF.

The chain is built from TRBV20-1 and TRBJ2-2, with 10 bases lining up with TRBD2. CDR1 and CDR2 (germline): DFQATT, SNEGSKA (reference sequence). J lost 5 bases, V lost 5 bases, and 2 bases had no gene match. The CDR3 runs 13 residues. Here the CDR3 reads CSAGGLATGELFF. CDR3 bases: TGCAGTGCTGGGGGACTAGCGACCGGGGAGCTGTTTTTT.

The CDR3 is CASSPGARDTEAFF. CDR3 coding DNA: TGTGCCAGCAGCCCGGGGGCGAGGGACACTGAAGCTTTCTTT. The gene calls are TRBV4-2 and TRBJ1-1; D might be TRBD1 (6 bases). Germline CDR1 LGHNA, CDR2 YNFKEQ. The CDR3 covers 14 residues. V was cut by 4 bases and J by 3 bases, with 12 bases left in between.

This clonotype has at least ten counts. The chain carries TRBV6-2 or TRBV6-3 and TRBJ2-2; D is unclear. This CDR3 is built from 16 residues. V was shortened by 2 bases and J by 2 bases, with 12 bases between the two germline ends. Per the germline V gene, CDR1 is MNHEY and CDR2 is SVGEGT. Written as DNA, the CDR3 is TGTGCCAGCAGTTACAATGGGCCAGCTAACACCGGGGAGCTGTTTTTT. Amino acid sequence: CASSYNGPANTGELFF.

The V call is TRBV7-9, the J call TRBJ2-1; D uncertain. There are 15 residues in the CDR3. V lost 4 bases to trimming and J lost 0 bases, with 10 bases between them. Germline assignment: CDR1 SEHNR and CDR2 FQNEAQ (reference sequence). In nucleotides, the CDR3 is TGTGCCAGCAGCTCGAACAGAGACTCCTACAATGAGCAGTTCTTC. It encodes CASSSNRDSYNEQFF.

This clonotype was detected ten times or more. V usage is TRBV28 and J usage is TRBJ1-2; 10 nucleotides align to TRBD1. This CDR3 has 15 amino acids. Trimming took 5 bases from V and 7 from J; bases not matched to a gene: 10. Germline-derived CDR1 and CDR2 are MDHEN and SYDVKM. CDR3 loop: CASSTGGTGDGGYTF. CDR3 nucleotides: TGTGCCAGCAGTACCGGCGGGACAGGGGATGGTGGCTACACCTTC.

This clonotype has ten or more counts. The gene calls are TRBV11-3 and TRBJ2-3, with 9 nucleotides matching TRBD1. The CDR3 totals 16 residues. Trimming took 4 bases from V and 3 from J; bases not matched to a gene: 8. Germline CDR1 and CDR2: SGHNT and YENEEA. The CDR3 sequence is CASSSRTGAMTDTQYF. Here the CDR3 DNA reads TGTGCCAGCAGCTCCCGGACAGGGGCCATGACAGATACGCAGTATTTT.

CDR3 nucleotide sequence: TGCAGCGTTCTCTCCGGGACAGCCTACGAGCAGTACTTC. Translation gives CSVLSGTAYEQYF. The chain combines TRBV29-1 with TRBJ2-7, with 7 bases that match TRBD1. Germline CDR1 reads SQVTM; CDR2 reads ANQGSEA. This CDR3 region has 13 residues. J gave up 2 bases and V 5 bases, and 6 bases lay outside the gene matches.

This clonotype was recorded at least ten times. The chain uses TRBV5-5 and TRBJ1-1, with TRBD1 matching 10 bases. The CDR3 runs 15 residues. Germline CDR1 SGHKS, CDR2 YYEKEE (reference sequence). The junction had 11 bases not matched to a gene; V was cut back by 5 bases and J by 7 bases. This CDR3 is CASRLTGTGDFEAFF. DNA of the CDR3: TGTGCCAGCAGGTTGACCGGGACAGGGGACTTTGAAGCTTTCTTT.

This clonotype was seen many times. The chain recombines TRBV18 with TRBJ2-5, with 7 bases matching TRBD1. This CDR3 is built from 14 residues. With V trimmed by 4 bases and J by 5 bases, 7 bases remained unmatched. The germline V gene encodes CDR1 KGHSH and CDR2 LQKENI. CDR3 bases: TGTGCCAGCTCACGACAGGGAGTCGGGGAGACCCAGTACTTC. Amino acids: CASSRQGVGETQYF.

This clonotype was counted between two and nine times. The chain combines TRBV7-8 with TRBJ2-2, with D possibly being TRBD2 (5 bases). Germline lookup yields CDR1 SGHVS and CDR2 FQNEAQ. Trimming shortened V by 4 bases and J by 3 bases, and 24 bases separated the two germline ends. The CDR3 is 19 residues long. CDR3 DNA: TGTGCCAGCAGCTCGAGCGTCACGCGGAGGACCTCAGACACCGGGGAGCTGTTTTTT. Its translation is CASSSSVTRRTSDTGELFF.

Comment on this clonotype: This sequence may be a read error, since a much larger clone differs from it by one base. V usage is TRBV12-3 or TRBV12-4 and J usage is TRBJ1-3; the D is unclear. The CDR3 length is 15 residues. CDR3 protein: CASSSHGSSGNIIYF. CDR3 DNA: TGTGCCAGCAGTTCACACGGAAGCTCTGGAAACATCATATATTTT.

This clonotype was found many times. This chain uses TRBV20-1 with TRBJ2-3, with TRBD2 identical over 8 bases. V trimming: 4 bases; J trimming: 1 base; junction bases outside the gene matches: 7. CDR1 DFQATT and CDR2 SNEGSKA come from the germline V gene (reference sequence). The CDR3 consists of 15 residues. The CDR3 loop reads CSAKTAAGGTDTQYF. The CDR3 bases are TGCAGTGCTAAGACGGCAGCGGGGGGCACAGATACGCAGTATTTT.

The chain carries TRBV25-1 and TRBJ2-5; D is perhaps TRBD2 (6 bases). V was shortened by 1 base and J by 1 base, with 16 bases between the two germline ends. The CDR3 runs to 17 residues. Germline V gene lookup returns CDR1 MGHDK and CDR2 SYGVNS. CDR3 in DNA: TGTGCCAGCAGTGAATTCTTCGGGGGTGACGGCCAAGAGACCCAGTACTTC. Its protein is CASSEFFGGDGQETQYF.